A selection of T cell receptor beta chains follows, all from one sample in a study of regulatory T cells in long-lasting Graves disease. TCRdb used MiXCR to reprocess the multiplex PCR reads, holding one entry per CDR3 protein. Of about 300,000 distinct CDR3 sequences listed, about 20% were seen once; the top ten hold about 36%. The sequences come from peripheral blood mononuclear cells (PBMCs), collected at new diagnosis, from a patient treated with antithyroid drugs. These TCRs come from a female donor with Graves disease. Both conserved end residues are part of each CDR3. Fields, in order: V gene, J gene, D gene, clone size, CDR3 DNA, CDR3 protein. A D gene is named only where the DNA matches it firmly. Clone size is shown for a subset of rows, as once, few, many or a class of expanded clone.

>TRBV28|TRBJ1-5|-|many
TGTGCCAGCAGTTTGGGAGGGGCCGTCGGTCAGCCCCAGCATTTT
CASSLGGAVGQPQHF
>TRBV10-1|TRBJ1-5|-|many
TGCGCCAGCAGTGAGTCAGGGGCCCATCAGCCCCAGCATTTT
CASSESGAHQPQHF
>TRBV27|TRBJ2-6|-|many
TGTGCCAGCAGTTCCGGGGGGCCTGGGGCCAACGTCCTGACTTTC
CASSSGGPGANVLTF
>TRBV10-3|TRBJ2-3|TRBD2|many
TGTGCCATCAGGAGGACTAGCGGGAGTGACACAGATACGCAGTATTTT
CAIRRTSGSDTDTQYF
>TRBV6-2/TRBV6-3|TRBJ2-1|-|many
TGTGCCAGCAGTTACTCGCCGCCGACCTATCCAATTAGTGAGCAGTTCTTC
CASSYSPPTYPISEQFF
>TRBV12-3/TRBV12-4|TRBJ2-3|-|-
TGTGCCAGCAGACTTGGCGGGACCGGTACGCAGTATTTT
CASRLGGTGTQYF
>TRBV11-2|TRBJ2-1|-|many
TGTGCCAGCAGCTTGTCGGGAGCCCTAAATCCCTACAATGAGCAGTTCTTC
CASSLSGALNPYNEQFF
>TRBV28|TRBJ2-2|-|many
TGTGCCAGCAGTTTATTAGTCTGGGATGCGTCCGGGGAGCTGTTTTTT
CASSLLVWDASGELFF
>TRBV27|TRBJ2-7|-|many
TGTGCCAGCAGTTACCCCTTGGGGGAGCAGTACTTC
CASSYPLGEQYF
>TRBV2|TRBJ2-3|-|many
TGTGCCAAAGGGGGTAGTGGCACAGATACGCAGTATTTT
CAKGGSGTDTQYF
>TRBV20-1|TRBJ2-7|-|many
TGCAGTGCTCTAATGGGGGGAGAATCGTCCTACGAGCAGTACTTC
CSALMGGESSYEQYF
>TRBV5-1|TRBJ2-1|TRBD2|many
TGCGCCAGCAGCTTGTTCGCTGGCGGGAGGAGAGGGTATGAGCAGTTCTTC
CASSLFAGGRRGYEQFF
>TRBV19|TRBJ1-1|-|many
TGTGCCAGTAGTATTGGACACACAAGCTCTGAAGCTTTCTTT
CASSIGHTSSEAFF